A single sample gave rise to the 18 T cell receptor beta chains below, sequenced in a study of T cell repertoires in cytomegalovirus infection. TCRdb processed the reads anew with MiXCR; each CDR3 protein has one entry. Here the sample spans 800,000 to 950,000 distinct CDR3 sequences, about 30% being singletons. The antigens for these receptors are not known. The sample was cultured CD8+ T cells from PBMCs, taken from culture after CMV antigen stimulation. These receptors were collected from a human donor in good health (CMV status not recorded). Some clones in this sample may be carry-over from other donors' samples.

Only a few counts were recorded for this clonotype. The chain joins TRBV14 to TRBJ2-7, with TRBD1 matching 9 bases. Germline V gene data show CDR1 as SGHDN and CDR2 as FVKESK. Germline trimming cut 0 bases from V and 6 bases from J; bases unmatched to any gene: 9. This CDR3 has 16 amino acids. The CDR3 loop reads CASSQEPWDRAREQYF. CDR3 in DNA: TGTGCCAGCAGCCAAGAGCCCTGGGACAGGGCCCGCGAGCAGTACTTC.

In its sample, this clonotype was seen many times. The V call is TRBV7-2, the J call TRBJ2-1; no definite D call. The CDR3 is 16 residues long. V was pared by 3 bases and J by 3 bases, with 15 bases between. Germline loops: CDR1 SGHTA, CDR2 FQGNSA. The CDR3 nucleotides are TGTGCCAGCAGCTTCGGCGACCGATACCTCTACAATGAGCAGTTCTTC. Translating gives CASSFGDRYLYNEQFF.

This clonotype was detected a few times. The V gene is TRBV7-9, the J gene TRBJ2-1; 8 bases align to TRBD2. This CDR3 comprises 15 residues. Germline CDR1 is SEHNR and CDR2 is FQNEAQ (reference sequence). Unmatched junction bases numbered 8, after V lost 7 bases and J lost 3 bases. In DNA, the CDR3 is TGTGCCAGCACCACCGGGGGGGGCCTCTACAATGAGCAGTTCTTC. It is translated as CASTTGGGLYNEQFF.

This clonotype was counted ten times or more. V and J are TRBV7-2 and TRBJ1-2; D gene ambiguous. The CDR3 runs to 12 residues. The V and J ends lost 3 bases and 6 bases respectively, with 8 bases between them. The germline V gene encodes CDR1 SGHTA and CDR2 FQGNSA. CDR3 loop: CASSFGQDGYTF. CDR3 DNA sequence: TGTGCCAGCAGCTTCGGGCAGGATGGCTACACCTTC.

This clonotype was seen ten or more times. The chain has TRBV7-9 and TRBJ2-5; 7 positions match TRBD1. The CDR3 has 15 amino acids. The junction had 5 bases not matched to a gene; V was cut back by 2 bases and J by 2 bases. The V gene's germline CDR1 is SEHNR and CDR2 FQNEAQ (reference sequence). CDR3 in amino acids: CASSLLWTGQETQYF. The CDR3 bases are TGTGCCAGCAGCTTACTTTGGACAGGACAAGAGACCCAGTACTTC.

The CDR3 region has the DNA TGTGCCAGCAGCGATGGGGGCGATGGCTACACCTTC. Protein sequence: CASSDGGDGYTF. This sequence joins TRBV9 and TRBJ1-2; perhaps TRBD1 as D (6 bases). Looked up from germline, CDR1 is SGDLS and CDR2 is YYNGEE. The ends were cut back, 3 bases at V and 6 bases at J, with 9 bases in the middle. The CDR3 totals 12 residues.

Of note for this clonotype: One end of the junction does not line up with germline, which may come from a read error. The chain employs TRBV7-9 and TRBJ2-2; 11 nucleotides align to TRBD2. The CDR3 consists of 18 residues. Germline V lookup: CDR1 SEHNR, CDR2 FQNEAQ (reference sequence). CDR3 nucleotide sequence: TGTGCTAGCAGCTCGACCTTAGCGGGGGGGCTCTTCATCGGGGAGCTGTTTTTT. Protein sequence: CASSSTLAGGLFIGELFF.

With respect to this clonotype: A read error is possible here, since a much larger clone lies one base away. The gene calls are TRBV7-2 and TRBJ2-5, with D perhaps TRBD1 (5 bases). The CDR3 contains 14 residues. Germline V gene data show CDR1 as SGHTA and CDR2 as FQGNSA. The CDR3 spells CAGSSYRQQETQYF. CDR3 coding DNA: TGTGCCGGCAGCTCTTACAGGCAGCAAGAGACCCAGTACTTC.

In DNA, the CDR3 is TGTGCCAGCAGTTCTTATGACGGTCATATGAACACTGAAGCTTTCTTT. It encodes CASSSYDGHMNTEAFF. This sequence joins TRBV5-4 and TRBJ1-1, with D unresolved. V was shortened by 5 bases and J by 0 bases, with 17 bases between the two germline ends. The CDR3 runs to 16 residues. CDR1 and CDR2 from the germline V gene are SGHNT and YYREEE (reference sequence). Full variable domain (missing parts from reference TRBV5-4 and TRBJ1-1): ETGVTQSPTHLIKTRGQQVTLRCSSQSGHNTVSWYQQALGQGPQFIFQYYREEENGRGNFPPRFSGLQFPNYSSELNVNALELDDSALYLCASSSYDGHMNTEAFFGQGTRLTVV.

V and J are TRBV4-2 and TRBJ1-4, with 7 bases that match TRBD1. The ends lost 1 base at V and 3 bases at J; junction bases unmatched: 5. This CDR3 has 16 residues. The germline V gene has CDR1 LGHNA and CDR2 YNFKEQ. CDR3 protein: CASSQGPTGSNEKLFF. CDR3 sequence (DNA): TGTGCCAGCAGCCAAGGACCGACAGGGTCTAATGAAAAACTGTTTTTT.

This clonotype was observed a few times. The genes are TRBV27 and TRBJ2-3, with TRBD2 identical over 8 bases. The junction had 3 bases not matched to a gene; V was cut back by 10 bases and J by 3 bases. Per germline, CDR1 MNHEY and CDR2 SMNVEV (reference sequence). This CDR3 comprises 12 residues. CDR3 coding DNA: TGTGCCACCCAGCGGGGGACAGATACGCAGTATTTT. Residues: CATQRGTDTQYF.

V usage is TRBV25-1 and J usage is TRBJ1-6, with D hard to call. Germline CDR1 is MGHDK and CDR2 is SYGVNS. With 2 bases removed from V and 9 bases from J, the gap between germline ends came to 2 bases. The length of the CDR3 is 11 residues. The CDR3 loop is CASSEGSPLHF. DNA for the CDR3: TGTGCCAGCAGTGAAGGTTCACCCCTCCACTTT.

The chain links TRBV4-1 to TRBJ2-5, with a tentative D call TRBD2 (6 bases). Per the germline V gene, CDR1 is MGHRA and CDR2 is YSYEKL. CDR3 length equals 15 residues. Trimming shortened V by 1 base and J by 4 bases, and 13 bases separated the two germline ends. Here the CDR3 reads CASSQVATGGETQYF. The CDR3 DNA reads TGCGCCAGCAGCCAAGTCGCTACCGGGGGAGAGACCCAGTACTTC.

This clonotype was counted ten times or more. V and J are TRBV12-3 or TRBV12-4 and TRBJ2-3, with 9 positions matching TRBD2. The CDR3 has 15 amino acids. The junction had 3 bases not matched to a gene; V was cut back by 1 base and J by 4 bases. The CDR3 sequence is CASSLGGGASDTQYF. The CDR3, as DNA: TGTGCCAGCAGTTTAGGCGGGGGGGCGTCAGATACGCAGTATTTT.

The CDR3 protein is CASSTGLMGEKLFF. The CDR3 region has the DNA TGTGCCAGCAGTACGGGGTTAATGGGGGAAAAACTGTTTTTT. The chain employs TRBV12-3 or TRBV12-4 and TRBJ1-4; D gene ambiguous. The CDR3 covers 14 residues. V was trimmed by 5 bases and J by 8 bases, leaving 15 bases between them.

The chain links TRBV29-1 to TRBJ2-7; 10 bases agree with TRBD1. The germline CDR1 and CDR2 sequences are SQVTM and ANQGSEA. V lost 5 bases to trimming and J lost 1 base; unmatched junction nucleotides: 2. The CDR3 is 13 residues long. In DNA, the CDR3 is TGCAGCGTTCAGGACAGGGGGTCCTACGAGCAGTACTTC. It is translated as CSVQDRGSYEQYF.

As concerns this clonotype: This may come from a read error, since a much larger clone is one base off. The chain employs TRBV7-2 and TRBJ2-2; D may be TRBD1 (6 bases). CDR1 SGHTA and CDR2 FQGNSA come from the germline V gene. This CDR3 has 14 amino acids. The V end was cut by 6 bases, the J end by 7 bases, with 15 bases between. The chain's CDR3 is CASRQIQGVGELFF. DNA of the CDR3: TGTGCCAGCAGACAAATACAGGGAGTCGGGGAGCTGTTTTTT.

The chain links TRBV7-9 to TRBJ1-2; D remains unclear. Germline CDR1 and CDR2: SEHNR and FQNEAQ (reference sequence). V lost 1 base and J 4 bases, leaving 16 bases between the germline ends. The CDR3 consists of 16 residues. The CDR3 region is CASSLVSPGDPYGYTF. CDR3 in DNA: TGTGCCAGCAGCTTAGTCTCACCGGGAGATCCCTATGGCTACACCTTC.